This T cell receptor beta chain was obtained from a study of cytomegalovirus exposure and HLA in healthy donors. General study findings and limits: Some TCR beta chains (roughly 160 of them) were listed as cytomegalovirus-associated. First-cohort TCR clusters tended to co-occur in the approximately 130 validation repertoires, a later analysis found.

The germline gives CDR1 MNHEY, CDR2 SVGAGI. The trim removed 0 bases at V and 7 bases at J, leaving 2 bases unmatched. The CDR3 runs 15 residues. Using immunoSEQ multiplex PCR, the repertoire was profiled, and TCRdb retains in-frame clones only, with some absent. The profile shows around 260,000 clones, around 91% of them singletons. In the case of this clone: The antigen is unknown. Within the sample, other DNA sequences also encode this same CDR3.

This chain uses TRBV6-5 with TRBJ2-1, with 11 bases aligning to TRBD2. The source material was PBMCs. The receptor was derived from a woman aged 25-40 years in good health and CMV-seronegative. The CDR3, as DNA: TGTGCCAGCAGTTACTCGGGACTAGCGGTAAATGAGCAGTTCTTC. Its protein product is CASSYSGLAVNEQFF.